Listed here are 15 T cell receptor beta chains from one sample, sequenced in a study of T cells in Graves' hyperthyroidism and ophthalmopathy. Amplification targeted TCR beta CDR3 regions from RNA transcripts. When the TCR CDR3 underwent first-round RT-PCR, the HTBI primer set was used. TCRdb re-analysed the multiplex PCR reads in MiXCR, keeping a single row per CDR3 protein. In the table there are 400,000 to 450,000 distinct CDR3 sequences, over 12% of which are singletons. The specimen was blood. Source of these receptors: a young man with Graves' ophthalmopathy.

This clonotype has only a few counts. CDR3 nucleotide sequence: TGTGCCAGCTCACCCCCGGGACTAGCGGGAGGGGCAGATACGCAGTATTTT. It yields the protein CASSPPGLAGGADTQYF. The J gene is TRBJ2-3, the V gene TRBV18; 16 bases agree with TRBD2. The trim removed 3 bases at V and 4 bases at J, leaving 4 bases unmatched. In germline, CDR1 is KGHSH, CDR2 LQKENI. CDR3 size: 17 residues.

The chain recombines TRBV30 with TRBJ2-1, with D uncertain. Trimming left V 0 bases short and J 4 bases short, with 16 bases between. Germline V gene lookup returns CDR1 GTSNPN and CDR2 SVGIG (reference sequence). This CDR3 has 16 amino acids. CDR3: CAWSVRSGPTYNEQFF. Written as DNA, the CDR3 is TGTGCCTGGAGTGTACGGTCGGGTCCCACGTACAATGAGCAGTTCTTC.

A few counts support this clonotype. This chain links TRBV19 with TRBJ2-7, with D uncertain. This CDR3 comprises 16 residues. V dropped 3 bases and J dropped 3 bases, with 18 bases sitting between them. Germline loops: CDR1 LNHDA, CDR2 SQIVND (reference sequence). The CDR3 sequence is CASSILQTWNHYEQYF. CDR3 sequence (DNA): TGTGCCAGTAGTATTCTCCAAACCTGGAACCACTACGAGCAGTACTTC.

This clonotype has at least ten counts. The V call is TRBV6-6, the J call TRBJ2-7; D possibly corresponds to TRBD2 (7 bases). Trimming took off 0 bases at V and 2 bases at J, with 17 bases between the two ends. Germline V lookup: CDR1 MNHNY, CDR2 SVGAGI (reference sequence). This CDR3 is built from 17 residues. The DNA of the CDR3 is TGTGCCAGCAGTTACTCGTTAGGGGGGGCCCAAACCTACGAGCAGTACTTC. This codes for CASSYSLGGAQTYEQYF.

CDR3 protein: CASSVGGPGQGEAFF. CDR3 nucleotides: TGTGCCAGCAGCGTAGGGGGTCCGGGACAGGGTGAAGCTTTCTTT. The chain uses TRBV9 and TRBJ1-1; 9 bases match TRBD1. Germline trimming cut 0 bases from V and 7 bases from J; bases unmatched to any gene: 7. In germline, CDR1 is SGDLS, CDR2 YYNGEE. This CDR3 is built from 15 residues.

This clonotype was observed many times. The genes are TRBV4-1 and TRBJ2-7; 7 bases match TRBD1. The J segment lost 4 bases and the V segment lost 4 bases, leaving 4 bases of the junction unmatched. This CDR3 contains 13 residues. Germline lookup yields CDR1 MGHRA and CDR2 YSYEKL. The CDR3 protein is CASSPWDSYEQYF. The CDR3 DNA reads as TGCGCCAGCAGCCCTTGGGACAGTTACGAGCAGTACTTC.

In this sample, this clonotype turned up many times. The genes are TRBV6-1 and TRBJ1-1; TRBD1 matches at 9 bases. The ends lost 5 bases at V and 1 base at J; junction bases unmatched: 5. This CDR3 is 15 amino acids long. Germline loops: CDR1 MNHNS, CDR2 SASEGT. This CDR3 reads CASSQRDRENTEAFF. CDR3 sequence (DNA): TGTGCCAGCAGTCAACGGGACAGGGAGAACACTGAAGCTTTCTTT.

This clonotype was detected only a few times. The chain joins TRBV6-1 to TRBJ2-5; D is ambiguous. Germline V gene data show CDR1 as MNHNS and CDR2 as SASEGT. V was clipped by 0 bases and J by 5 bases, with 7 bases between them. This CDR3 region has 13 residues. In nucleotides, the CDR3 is TGTGCCAGCAGTGAAGCGAGAGGTGAGACCCAGTACTTC. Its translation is CASSEARGETQYF.

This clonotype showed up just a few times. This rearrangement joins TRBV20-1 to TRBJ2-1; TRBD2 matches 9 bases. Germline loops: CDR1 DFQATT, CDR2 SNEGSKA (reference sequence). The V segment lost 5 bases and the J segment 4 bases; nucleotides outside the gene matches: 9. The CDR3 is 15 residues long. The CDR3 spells CSAGNSGSSYNEQFF. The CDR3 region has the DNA TGCAGTGCTGGAAATAGCGGGAGCTCTTACAATGAGCAGTTCTTC.

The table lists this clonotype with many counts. CDR3 DNA sequence: TGTGCCAGCGCGGGTAGGGGGACAGAAGCCTACGAGCAGTACTTC. Amino acid sequence: CASAGRGTEAYEQYF. This chain uses TRBV11-2 with TRBJ2-7; 7 nucleotides match TRBD1. The CDR3 is 15 amino acids. Trimming took 8 bases from V and 2 from J; bases not matched to a gene: 12. Germline-derived CDR1 and CDR2 are SGHAT and FQNNGV.

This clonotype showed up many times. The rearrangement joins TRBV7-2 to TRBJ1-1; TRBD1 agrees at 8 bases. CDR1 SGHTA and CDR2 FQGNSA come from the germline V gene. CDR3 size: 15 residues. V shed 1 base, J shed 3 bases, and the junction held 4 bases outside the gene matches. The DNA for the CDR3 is TGTGCCAGCAGCTTAGGACAGGGGTCCTACACTGAAGCTTTCTTT. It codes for CASSLGQGSYTEAFF.

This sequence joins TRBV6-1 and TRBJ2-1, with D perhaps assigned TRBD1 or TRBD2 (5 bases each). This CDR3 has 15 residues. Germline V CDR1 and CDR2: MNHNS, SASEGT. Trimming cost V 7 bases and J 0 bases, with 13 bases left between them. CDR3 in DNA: TGTGCCAGCATTCCGGGACCTCCCTCCTACAATGAGCAGTTCTTC. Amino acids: CASIPGPPSYNEQFF.

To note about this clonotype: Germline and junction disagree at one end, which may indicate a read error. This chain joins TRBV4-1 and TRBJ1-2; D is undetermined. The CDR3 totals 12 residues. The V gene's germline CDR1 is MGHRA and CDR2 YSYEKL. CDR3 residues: CVSSHQYYGYTF. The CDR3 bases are TGCGTCAGCAGCCACCAATACTATGGCTACACCTTC.

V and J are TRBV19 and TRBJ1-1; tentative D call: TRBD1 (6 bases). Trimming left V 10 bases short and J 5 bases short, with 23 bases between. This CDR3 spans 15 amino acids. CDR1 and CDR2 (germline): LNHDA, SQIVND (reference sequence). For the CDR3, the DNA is TGTGCCACCCTACCCGGGGGGGGGCGTTGGACTGAAGCTTTCTTT. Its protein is CATLPGGGRWTEAFF.

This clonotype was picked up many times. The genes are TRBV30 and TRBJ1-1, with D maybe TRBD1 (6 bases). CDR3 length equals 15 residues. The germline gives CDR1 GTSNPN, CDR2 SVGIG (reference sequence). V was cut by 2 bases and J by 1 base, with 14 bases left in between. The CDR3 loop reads CAWSSGEGENTEAFF. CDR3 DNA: TGTGCCTGGAGTAGTGGGGAGGGGGAGAACACTGAAGCTTTCTTT.